This T cell receptor (beta chain) came from a study of CD4+ T cells in melanoma. Study results and caveats: A reported correlation linked neoantigen-specific CD4+ T cells to CD8+, macrophage and B cell function. Reportedly, melanoma neoantigen-specific CD4+ T cells showed varied differentiation states.

The repertoire was sequenced with immunoSEQ multiplex PCR; TCRdb's copy has only in-frame clones and lacks some. The sample has approximately 7,400 clones, 45% to 60% seen once; the top ten hold roughly a sixth. The ends were cut back, 5 bases at V and 4 bases at J, with 9 bases in the middle. The CDR3 totals 13 residues. The V gene's germline CDR1 is SGHAT and CDR2 FQDESV (reference sequence). Of note for this clone: Its cognate antigen is unknown.

The chain is built from TRBV11-1 and TRBJ1-3; no clear D gene. Source material: cells from a culture (not recorded whether cultured in vitro). This sequence was found in a human donor with melanoma. The CDR3 here is CASSDWEGNTIYF. The CDR3 DNA sequence: TGTGCCAGCAGCGACTGGGAAGGAAACACCATATATTTT. The whole variable domain, remainder taken from reference TRBV11-1 and TRBJ1-3, is EAEVAQSPRYKITEKSQAVAFWCDPISGHATLYWYRQILGQGPELLVQFQDESVVDDSQLPKDRFSAERLKGVDSTLKIQPAELGDSAMYLCASSDWEGNTIYFGEGSWLTVV.